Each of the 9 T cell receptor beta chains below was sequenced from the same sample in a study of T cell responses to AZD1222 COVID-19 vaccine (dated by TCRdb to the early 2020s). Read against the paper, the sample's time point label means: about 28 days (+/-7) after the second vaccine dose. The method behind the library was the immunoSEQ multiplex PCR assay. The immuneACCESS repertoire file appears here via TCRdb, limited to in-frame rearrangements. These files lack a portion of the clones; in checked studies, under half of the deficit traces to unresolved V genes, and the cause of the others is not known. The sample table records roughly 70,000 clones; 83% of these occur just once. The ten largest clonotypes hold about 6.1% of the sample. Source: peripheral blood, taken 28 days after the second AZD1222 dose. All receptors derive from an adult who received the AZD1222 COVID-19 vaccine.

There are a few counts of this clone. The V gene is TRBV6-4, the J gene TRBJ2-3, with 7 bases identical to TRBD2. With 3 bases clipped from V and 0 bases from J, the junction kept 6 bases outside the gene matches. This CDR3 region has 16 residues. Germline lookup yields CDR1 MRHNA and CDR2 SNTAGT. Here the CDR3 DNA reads TGTGCCAGCAGTGAGCGGGCGGGGGAGAGCACAGATACGCAGTATTTT. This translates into CASSERAGESTDTQYF.

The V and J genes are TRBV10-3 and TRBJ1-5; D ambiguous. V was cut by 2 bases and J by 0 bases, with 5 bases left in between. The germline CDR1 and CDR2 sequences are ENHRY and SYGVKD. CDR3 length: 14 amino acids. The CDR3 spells CAISEGPSNQPQHF. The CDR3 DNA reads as TGTGCCATCAGTGAGGGACCTAGCAATCAGCCCCAGCATTTT.

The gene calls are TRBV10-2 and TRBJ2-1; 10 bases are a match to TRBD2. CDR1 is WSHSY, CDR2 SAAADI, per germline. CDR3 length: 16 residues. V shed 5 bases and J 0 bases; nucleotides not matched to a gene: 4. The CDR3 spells CASSWTSGSSYNEQFF. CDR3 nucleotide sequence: TGCGCCAGCAGTTGGACTAGCGGAAGCTCCTACAATGAGCAGTTCTTC.

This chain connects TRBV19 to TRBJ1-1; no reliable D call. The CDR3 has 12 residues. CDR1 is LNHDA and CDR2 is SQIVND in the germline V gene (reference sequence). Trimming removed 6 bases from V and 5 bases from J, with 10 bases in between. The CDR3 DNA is TGTGCCAGTAGAATCGTGGAAACTGAAGCTTTCTTT. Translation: CASRIVETEAFF.

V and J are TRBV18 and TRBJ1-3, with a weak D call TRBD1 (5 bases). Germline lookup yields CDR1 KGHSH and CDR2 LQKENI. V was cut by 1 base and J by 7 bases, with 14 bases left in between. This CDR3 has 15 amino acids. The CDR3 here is CASSPLVREVNTIYF. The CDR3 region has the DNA TGTGCCAGCTCACCACTGGTCAGGGAGGTGAACACCATATATTTT.

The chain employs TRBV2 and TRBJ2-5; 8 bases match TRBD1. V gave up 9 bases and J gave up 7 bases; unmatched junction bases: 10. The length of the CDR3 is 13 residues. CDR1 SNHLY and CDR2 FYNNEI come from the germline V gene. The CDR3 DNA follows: TGTGCCAGTTCAGGGGGCCCCGCAGGGACCCAGTACTTC. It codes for CASSGGPAGTQYF.

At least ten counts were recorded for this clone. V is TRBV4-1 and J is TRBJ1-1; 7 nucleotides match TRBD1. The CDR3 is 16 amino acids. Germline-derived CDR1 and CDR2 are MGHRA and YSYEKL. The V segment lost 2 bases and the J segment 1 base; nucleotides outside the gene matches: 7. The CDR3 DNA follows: TGCGCCAGCAGCCAAAATCCGGGACAGAAGAACACTGAAGCTTTCTTT. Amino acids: CASSQNPGQKNTEAFF.

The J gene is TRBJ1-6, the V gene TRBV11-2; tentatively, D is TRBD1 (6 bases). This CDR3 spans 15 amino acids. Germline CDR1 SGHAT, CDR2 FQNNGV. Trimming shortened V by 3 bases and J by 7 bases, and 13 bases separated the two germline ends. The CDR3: CASSLGQGRNSPLHF. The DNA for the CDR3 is TGTGCCAGCAGCTTGGGGCAGGGGAGGAATTCACCCCTCCACTTT.

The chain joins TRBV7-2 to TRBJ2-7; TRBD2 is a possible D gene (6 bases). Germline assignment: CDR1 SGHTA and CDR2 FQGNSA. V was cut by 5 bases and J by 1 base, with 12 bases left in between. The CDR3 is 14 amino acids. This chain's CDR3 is CASSVSAGSYEQYF. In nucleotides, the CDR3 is TGTGCCAGCAGCGTCTCGGCGGGGTCCTACGAGCAGTACTTC.